A selection of T cell receptor beta chains follows, all from one sample in a study of cytomegalovirus exposure and HLA in healthy donors. Libraries were prepared by immunoSEQ multiplex PCR; TCRdb keeps only in-frame clonotypes and omits some of them. This table holds about 98,000 clones, approximately 87% found once. Input material: PBMCs. The receptor set was obtained from a middle-aged man in good health and CMV-seronegative. Each CDR3 is given with its conserved first and last residue. The D gene is left open where the match is weak. Clone size appears in some rows only: once, few, many, or a class for an expanded clone.

NA	TRBV14	NA	TRBJ1-2	TGTGCCAGCAGCCTGCACCGGAGCCTCCATGGCTACACCTTC	CASSLHRSLHGYTF
TRBD1	TRBV28	NA	TRBJ1-4	TGTGCCAGCAGTTTATCGGGACAGGGGCGGAATGAAAAACTGTTTTTT	CASSLSGQGRNEKLFF
NA	TRBV7-8	NA	TRBJ2-7	TGTGCCAGCAGCTTAGGACAGGACTCCTACGAGCAGTACTTC	CASSLGQDSYEQYF
NA	TRBV19	NA	TRBJ1-2	TGTGCCAGTAGTACAGGCAACCTCTATGGCTACACCTTC	CASSTGNLYGYTF
TRBD2	TRBV7-9	few	TRBJ2-1	TGTGCCAGCAGCTTAAGGCTAGCGGGGGGCAATGAGCAGTTCTTC	CASSLRLAGGNEQFF
TRBD2	TRBV9	NA	TRBJ2-3	TGTGCCAGCAGCGTAGAGTGGGGGGGGACAGATACGCAGTATTTT	CASSVEWGGTDTQYF
NA	TRBV7-6	NA	TRBJ1-1	TGTGCCAGCAGCTTGTTACAGGGAAACACTGAAGCTTTCTTT	CASSLLQGNTEAFF
NA	TRBV2	few	TRBJ1-5	TGTGCCAGCAGTGACGACAGTTGGGAGCCCCAGCATTTT	CASSDDSWEPQHF
NA	TRBV9	NA	TRBJ1-5	TGTGCCAGCAGCCGGGGGGTTAGCAATCAGCCCCAGCATTTT	CASSRGVSNQPQHF
TRBD2	TRBV18	once	TRBJ2-1	TGTGCCAGCTCACCACTCGTCAGCGGGGGGTTAAGCTCCTACAATGAGCAGTTCTTC	CASSPLVSGGLSSYNEQFF
NA	TRBV6-7	NA	TRBJ2-7	TGTGCCATCCCGGGACAACACTACGAGCAGTACTTC	CAIPGQHYEQYF
NA	TRBV10-3	NA	TRBJ2-7	TGTGCCATCACTGGGACGGGAGACTACGAGCAGTATTTC	CAITGTGDYEQYF
NA	TRBV18	few	TRBJ1-4	TGTGCCAGCTCACGTGACAGCCAGAATGAAAAACTGTTTTTT	CASSRDSQNEKLFF
TRBD1	TRBV7-9	NA	TRBJ2-7	TGTGCCAGCAGCCCAAAGACAGGGGGCATGGTCGAGCAGTACTTC	CASSPKTGGMVEQYF
TRBD1	TRBV19	once	TRBJ2-3	TGTGCCAGTAGGAGACAGGGATGGGCAGATACGCAGTATTTT	CASRRQGWADTQYF
TRBD1	TRBV5-4	NA	TRBJ2-7	TGTGCCAGCAGCTTGACGGGACAGAAGGTACCCGAGCAGTACTTC	CASSLTGQKVPEQYF
NA	TRBV7-8	NA	TRBJ1-1	TGTGCCAGCAGCTTAGCCGGACAGCTTGAAGCTTTCTTT	CASSLAGQLEAFF
NA	TRBV4-1	NA	TRBJ2-7	TGCGCCAGCAGCCAAGATGTTGCAGGGACCTACGAGCAGTACTTC	CASSQDVAGTYEQYF
TRBD2	TRBV19	NA	TRBJ2-3	TGTGCCAGTAGCCCAAGGCTAGCGGGGGGGCTGGGAGATACGCAGTATTTT	CASSPRLAGGLGDTQYF
NA	TRBV6-1	NA	TRBJ1-1	TGTGCCAGCAGTCCTCGGGGGGGCACTGAAGCTTTCTTT	CASSPRGGTEAFF
NA	TRBV5-1	NA	TRBJ1-6	TGCGCCAGCAGCCCTTATGAGCCCCTCCACTTT	CASSPYEPLHF
TRBD1	TRBV27	NA	TRBJ2-3	TGTGCCAGCACCTTAACCTGGACAGGGTACTACACAGATACGCAGTATTTT	CASTLTWTGYYTDTQYF
NA	TRBV1	NA	TRBJ1-1	TGCACCAGCAGCCAAGCTGACAGGGGGGGCGGTGGCGCTTTCTTT	CTSSQADRGGGGAFF
TRBD2	TRBV4-3	NA	TRBJ2-3	TGCGCCAGCAGCCACCTTAGCGGGGGGTTAACAGATACGCAGTATTTT	CASSHLSGGLTDTQYF
NA	TRBV7-2	NA	TRBJ1-1	TGTGCCAGCAGCGCGCGCCAGGGGCAGAACACTGAAGCTTTCTTT	CASSARQGQNTEAFF
NA	TRBV7-8	NA	TRBJ2-3	TGTGCCAGCAGCGGGAGAGGCACAGATACGCAGTATTTT	CASSGRGTDTQYF
NA	TRBV7-2	NA	TRBJ2-1	TGTGCCAGCAGCCTGAATGGGGGGGGGCATAACAATGAGCAGTTCTTC	CASSLNGGGHNNEQFF
NA	TRBV19	NA	TRBJ1-5	TGTGCCAGTAGTCGGTATGACAATCAGCCCCAGCATTTT	CASSRYDNQPQHF
TRBD1	TRBV7-8	NA	TRBJ1-4	TGTGCCAGCAGTTTAACCCGGGACAGGGAGGCGGAAAAACTGTTTTTT	CASSLTRDREAEKLFF
TRBD1	TRBV27	NA	TRBJ2-3	TGTGCCAGCAGTTTGTCAGGGGGCGTATATACGCAGTATTTT	CASSLSGGVYTQYF
TRBD1	TRBV7-9	NA	TRBJ2-7	TGTGCCAGCAGCTTAGGGTTCTCCGAGGACAGGCCCTACGAGCAGTACTTC	CASSLGFSEDRPYEQYF
NA	TRBV4-1	NA	TRBJ2-7	TGCGCCAGCAGCCAAGAACCGTTCCCGGGCTACGAGCAGTACTTC	CASSQEPFPGYEQYF
NA	TRBV5-1	NA	TRBJ2-1	TGCGCCAGCAGCTTGGTGGGGGGCTACAATGAGCAGTTCTTC	CASSLVGGYNEQFF
NA	TRBV7-3	NA	TRBJ2-3	TGTGCCAGCAGCCGAGGGGGGGGGAATACAGATACGCAGTATTTT	CASSRGGGNTDTQYF